This T cell receptor (beta chain) was identified during a study of T cells in Graves' hyperthyroidism and ophthalmopathy. At least ten counts were recorded for this clonotype. Authors of the study amplified TCR beta CDR3 regions from RNA transcripts. First-round RT-PCR targeting the TCR CDR3 was performed with the HTBI primer set. TCRdb independently ran MiXCR on the multiplex PCR reads; one entry per CDR3 protein. Here the sample spans over 350,000 distinct CDR3 sequences, roughly 15% being singletons. CDR3 length equals 13 residues. V was pared by 11 bases and J by 4 bases, with 9 bases of the junction left unmatched. Germline V CDR1 and CDR2: MNHEY, SMNVEV (reference sequence).

The sequence came from a man aged 18 to 29 with Graves' ophthalmopathy. V gene TRBV27 combines with J gene TRBJ2-7, with TRBD2 matching over 9 bases. What was sequenced was blood. The CDR3 here is CAPQAGGPYEQYF. The CDR3 coding sequence is TGTGCCCCTCAGGCGGGAGGGCCGTACGAGCAGTACTTC.